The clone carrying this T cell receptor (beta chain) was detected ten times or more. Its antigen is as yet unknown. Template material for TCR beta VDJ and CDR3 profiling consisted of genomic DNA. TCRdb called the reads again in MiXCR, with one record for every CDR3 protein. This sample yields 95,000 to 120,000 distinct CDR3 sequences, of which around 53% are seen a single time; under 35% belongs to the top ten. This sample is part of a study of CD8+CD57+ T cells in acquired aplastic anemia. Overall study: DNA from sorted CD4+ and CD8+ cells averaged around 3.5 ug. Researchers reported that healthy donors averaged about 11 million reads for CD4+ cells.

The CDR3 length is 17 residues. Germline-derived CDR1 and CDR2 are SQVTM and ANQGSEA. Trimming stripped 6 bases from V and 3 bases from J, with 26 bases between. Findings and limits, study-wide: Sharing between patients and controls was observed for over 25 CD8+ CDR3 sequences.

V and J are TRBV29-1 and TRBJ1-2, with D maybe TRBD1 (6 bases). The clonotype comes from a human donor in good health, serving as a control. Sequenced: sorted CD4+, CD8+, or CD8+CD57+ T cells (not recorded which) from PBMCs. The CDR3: CSVAQGQSHTPDYGYTF. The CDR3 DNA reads TGCAGCGTGGCCCAAGGACAGTCCCACACCCCCGACTATGGCTACACCTTC.